This record covers a single T cell receptor (beta chain). Per the germline V gene, CDR1 is KGHSH and CDR2 is LQKENI. V dropped 4 bases and J dropped 0; count of bases not matched to a gene: 1. CDR3 size: 14 residues. The entry originates in a study of Ad26.COV2.S vaccination and SARS-CoV-2 variants. As to treatment: some 20 received Ad26.COV2.S at low or high dose, single or two shots; about 5 received placebo; per-sample allocation not given. The samples were gathered on day 63 after the first injection of vaccine or placebo. Profiling relied on immunoSEQ multiplex PCR, and the TCRdb table lists in-frame clones only, not all of them. The data show over 400,000 clones, roughly 90% seen once.

The chain recombines TRBV18 with TRBJ1-1, with TRBD1 identical over 8 bases. This specimen was peripheral blood, taken in a trial of Ad26.COV2.S vaccine versus placebo. The receptor was isolated from a person between 18 and 65 years old who received the Ad26.COV2.S COVID-19 vaccine or a placebo. The CDR3 region is CASSQDRVNTEAFF. In nucleotides, the CDR3 is TGTGCCAGCTCACAGGACAGGGTGAACACTGAAGCTTTCTTT.